These 4 T cell receptor beta chains originate from one sample sequenced in a study of blood T cell repertoires in COVID-19. Assay: immunoSEQ multiplex PCR; the TCRdb copy retains only in-frame clones and omits some. The profile shows around 620,000 clones, more than 80% of them singletons. The sequencing sample was made of peripheral blood. These receptors were taken from a woman aged 18-35 years with acute or convalescent COVID-19.

The chain is built from TRBV27 and TRBJ1-2, with D unresolved. V lost 2 bases and J 4 bases, leaving 14 bases between the germline ends. This CDR3 is 15 amino acids long. Per germline, CDR1 MNHEY and CDR2 SMNVEV (reference sequence). CDR3 sequence: CASSLRGSLPYGYTF. Here the CDR3 DNA reads TGTGCCAGCAGTTTACGGGGAAGTCTACCCTATGGCTACACCTTC.

V and J are TRBV13 and TRBJ2-1; maybe TRBD2 (6 bases). The CDR3 loop spans 12 amino acids. Per the germline V gene, CDR1 is PRHDT and CDR2 is FYEKMQ (reference sequence). The V and J ends lost 7 bases and 9 bases respectively, with 13 bases between them. In DNA form, the CDR3 reads TGTGCCAGCAATAAGAACGGGGGTGAGCAGTTCTTC. As protein: CASNKNGGEQFF.

The chain couples TRBV5-1 to TRBJ1-4; 11 bases map to TRBD1. V lost 4 bases, J lost 0 bases, and 11 bases stayed unmatched. The CDR3 is 19 amino acids. Germline assignment: CDR1 SGHRS and CDR2 YFSETQ. CDR3 residues: CASSRTGTGGTATNEKLFF. CDR3 bases: TGCGCCAGCAGCAGGACCGGGACAGGGGGTACAGCAACTAATGAAAAACTGTTTTTT. The variable domain in full, completed from reference TRBV5-1 and TRBJ1-4, reads KAGVTQTPRYLIKTRGQQVTLSCSPISGHRSVSWYQQTPGQGLQFLFEYFSETQRNKGNFPGRFSGRQFSNSRSEMNVSTLELGDSALYLCASSRTGTGGTATNEKLFFGSGTQLSVL.

V and J are TRBV5-5 and TRBJ1-6; 7 bases are shared with TRBD1. V was clipped by 4 bases and J by 2 bases; unmatched bases: 6. The germline gives CDR1 SGHKS, CDR2 YYEKEE (reference sequence). This CDR3 is built from 16 residues. The CDR3 reads CASSGQAATYNSPLHF. The CDR3 nucleotides read TGTGCCAGCAGCGGACAGGCTGCGACCTATAATTCACCCCTCCACTTT.